This T cell receptor beta chain was found in a study of cytomegalovirus exposure and HLA in healthy donors. This PCR relied on a set of 60 Vbeta primers and 13 Jbeta primers. Here immunoSEQ multiplex PCR was the method, and the copy in TCRdb shows in-frame clones only, minus some. The sample has some 150,000 clones, about three quarters seen once; the top ten hold about 6.4%. About this clone itself: The antigen remains undetermined.

Donors had nominal health at sampling but likely had unrecorded immune exposures. Per germline, CDR1 SGHRS and CDR2 YFSETQ. V dropped 5 bases and J dropped 5 bases, with 9 bases sitting between them. This CDR3 has 12 residues. The study's findings and limits: Earlier analysis looked at TCR beta V segments, and most were productive about 87% or about 30% of the time. A link between a missense DCLRE1C variant and TCR beta V- and J-gene trimming emerged from a later analysis.

The source is a man in his forties in good health and CMV-seropositive. The chain links TRBV5-1 to TRBJ2-3; D unclear. Input material: PBMCs. The CDR3 coding sequence is TGCGCCAGCAGGGTGTCAGAAGATACGCAGTATTTT. Translated, it gives CASRVSEDTQYF. Filled out from reference TRBV5-1 and TRBJ2-3, the complete variable domain reads KAGVTQTPRYLIKTRGQQVTLSCSPISGHRSVSWYQQTPGQGLQFLFEYFSETQRNKGNFPGRFSGRQFSNSRSEMNVSTLELGDSALYLCASRVSEDTQYFGPGTRLTVL.